This T cell receptor beta chain was captured in a study of identifying expanded T cells in peripheral blood. The CDR3 totals 16 residues. The trim removed 6 bases at V and 3 bases at J, leaving 9 bases unmatched. The germline gives CDR1 SGHRS, CDR2 YFSETQ. Using immunoSEQ multiplex PCR, the repertoire was profiled, and TCRdb retains in-frame clones only, with some absent. This table holds about 98,000 clones, roughly 88% found once. No infections or other immune events were documented during collection. The TCR was taken from a person aged 18 to 70 in good health. V usage is TRBV5-1 and J usage is TRBJ2-2; TRBD1 matches at 9 bases. Source material: blood. Here the CDR3 reads CASMSAGQGYTGELFF. In DNA form, the CDR3 reads TGCGCCAGCATGTCAGCGGGACAGGGATACACCGGGGAGCTGTTTTTT.